This T cell receptor beta chain originates from a study of beta chain features in type 1 diabetes. Study information: Comparable age, gender and cell yields were observed in patients relative to healthy donors.

Donors contributed one heparinised blood draw apiece, averaging around 120 mL. Germline V gene data show CDR1 as MNHNS and CDR2 as SASEGT. The CDR3 sequence is 15 residues long. Trimming removed 1 base at V and 2 bases at J, with 11 bases between. Investigators reverse transcribed all isolated RNA, so they sequenced expressed TCRB transcripts. TCRdb keeps only in-frame clones here, not all; method: immunoSEQ multiplex PCR. The sample holds about 130,000 clones, 9% to 9.5% seen once. Sequenced material: central memory CD4+ T cells from blood. The TCR sequence derives from a man aged 18 to 30 in good health. The genes are TRBV6-1 and TRBJ1-2; D might be TRBD1 (5 bases). The CDR3 nucleotides read TGTGCCAGCAGTGAAGAAGTGGGGCTCAACTATGGCTACACCTTC. As protein: CASSEEVGLNYGYTF.